Detailed here is one T cell receptor beta chain. The length of the CDR3 is 16 residues. In germline, CDR1 is SGHVS, CDR2 FNYEAQ. The V segment lost 2 bases and the J segment 4 bases; nucleotides outside the gene matches: 5. This record comes from a study of identical twins. Each CDR3 protein gets one entry after TCRdb re-called the 5' RACE reads with MiXCR. The profile covers 450,000 or so distinct CDR3 sequences, with approximately 24% appearing a single time and over 2.5% taken by the ten largest. The sample was also reused in another study, on T cells expressing NK-cell markers. That source notes: Within the sequenced cohort of eight donors, seven exhibited HCMV seropositivity and one was seronegative. In about six donors, dominant CD3+CD56+NKG2C+ clones formed about 1.0-7.0% of CD8+ cells. One observes that, in a handful of donors, these clonotypes were also the leading ones within the CD3+CD56-NKG2C+ fraction.

This sequence originates from a woman younger than 35 in good health. Material for sequencing was CD4+ T cells sorted from blood. V and J are TRBV7-6 and TRBJ2-1, with 10 bases matching TRBD2. The chain's CDR3 is CASSLRVTSGYNEQFF. CDR3 DNA sequence: TGTGCCAGCAGCTTAAGGGTGACTAGCGGGTACAATGAGCAGTTCTTC.